The 24 T cell receptor beta chains presented below share a single source sample, sequenced in a study of cytomegalovirus exposure and HLA in healthy donors (dated by TCRdb to about 2017). Library generation was performed with the immunoSEQ multiplex PCR assay. For the multiplex PCR, a mixture combining 60 forward primers for TCR Vbeta segments and 13 reverse primers for TCR Jbeta segments was used. TCRdb carries this immuneACCESS record with in-frame sequences only. Its versions omit some clonotypes, under half of them owing to an unresolved V gene in the studies checked, with the rest unexplained. The sample table lists hundreds of thousands of clones, around 80% of them with a count of one. Roughly 2.5% of the sample is in the top ten clones. The sequencing input was PBMCs. The receptors come from a woman aged 60-75 years in good health and CMV-seropositive.

The chain recombines TRBV10-1 with TRBJ2-3; D unresolved. Germline values: CDR1 WNHNN, CDR2 SYGVQD (reference sequence). The CDR3 is 12 amino acids. Trimming took off 2 bases at V and 3 bases at J, with 3 bases between the two ends. The CDR3 is CASSETTDTQYF. CDR3 nucleotide sequence: TGCGCCAGCAGTGAGACTACAGATACGCAGTATTTT.

Only a few counts were recorded for this clone. The chain is built from TRBV4-1 and TRBJ2-3; tentative D call: TRBD1 (6 bases). Germline CDR1 reads MGHRA; CDR2 reads YSYEKL. CDR3 length equals 13 residues. V lost 2 bases to trimming and J lost 7 bases, with 10 bases between them. Written as DNA, the CDR3 is TGCGCCAGCAGCCAACCTGGGGACAATACGCAGTATTTT. As protein: CASSQPGDNTQYF.

This clone has a handful of counts. The V call is TRBV13, the J call TRBJ2-1; 9 nucleotides agree with TRBD1. The CDR3 runs 16 residues. V shed 5 bases, J shed 0 bases, and the junction held 5 bases outside the gene matches. CDR1 is PRHDT, CDR2 FYEKMQ, per germline (reference sequence). The CDR3 nucleotides read TGTGCCAGCAGCCTCAAACAGGGGGCCTCCTACAATGAGCAGTTCTTC. Protein product: CASSLKQGASYNEQFF.

This chain uses TRBV15 with TRBJ2-6, with D perhaps matching TRBD2 (5 bases). The V gene's germline CDR1 is LNHNV and CDR2 YYDKDF (reference sequence). Trimming left V 0 bases short and J 3 bases short, with 9 bases between. The length of the CDR3 is 16 residues. The CDR3, as DNA: TGTGCCACCAGCAGAGATCTTGGGAGTGGGGCCAACGTCCTGACTTTC. Protein: CATSRDLGSGANVLTF.

This sequence joins TRBV11-3 and TRBJ2-7, with TRBD2 as a possible D gene (5 bases). Germline CDR1 SGHNT, CDR2 YENEEA. The CDR3 is 13 amino acids. Trimming cost V 1 base and J 6 bases, with 10 bases left between them. DNA for the CDR3: TGTGCCAGCAGCTTAGGGGTCGGGGTCGAGCAGTACTTC. This encodes CASSLGVGVEQYF. Together with reference TRBV11-3 and TRBJ2-7, the CDR3 gives the full variable domain: EAGVVQSPRYKIIEKKQPVAFWCNPISGHNTLYWYLQNLGQGPELLIRYENEEAVDDSQLPKDRFSAERLKGVDSTLKIQPAELGDSAVYLCASSLGVGVEQYFGPGTRLTVT.

This chain uses TRBV5-4 with TRBJ1-2, with TRBD1 matching 7 bases. The CDR3 consists of 14 residues. V was pared by 4 bases and J by 3 bases, with 6 bases of the junction left unmatched. Germline assignment: CDR1 SGHNT and CDR2 YYREEE (reference sequence). In DNA, the CDR3 is TGTGCCAGCAGCGAAGGGACAGACCACTATGGCTACACCTTC. This sequence encodes CASSEGTDHYGYTF.

This clone was recorded once. This rearrangement joins TRBV9 to TRBJ1-1; tentative D call: TRBD1 (6 bases). Between the trimmed V and J ends, which lost 0 bases and 12 bases, there was a span of 21 bases. This CDR3 spans 15 amino acids. Germline CDR1 reads SGDLS; CDR2 reads YYNGEE. The CDR3, as DNA: TGTGCCAGCAGCGTAGAAACCGCAGGGGACGATTCTCCTTTCTTT. The encoded protein is CASSVETAGDDSPFF.

The chain carries TRBV9 and TRBJ1-2, with TRBD1 as a possible D gene (6 bases). The germline CDR1 and CDR2 sequences are SGDLS and YYNGEE. V lost 2 bases, J lost 8 bases, and 16 bases lay in between. This CDR3 contains 14 residues. The DNA for the CDR3 is TGTGCCAGCAGCGTGGGGAGGGGGGCGATCGGCTACACCTTC. Translation gives CASSVGRGAIGYTF.

The V and J genes are TRBV6-5 and TRBJ2-2; the D gene is possibly TRBD2 (5 bases). The CDR3 loop spans 15 amino acids. Germline V gene data show CDR1 as MNHEY and CDR2 as SVGAGI. V lost 2 bases to trimming and J lost 3 bases, with 10 bases between them. As DNA, the CDR3 is TGTGCCAGCAGTTACGCCGGAGGCGACACCGGGGAGCTGTTTTTT. Residues: CASSYAGGDTGELFF.

The genes are TRBV5-1 and TRBJ2-5; 9 bases agree with TRBD1. This CDR3 has 14 residues. In germline, CDR1 is SGHRS, CDR2 YFSETQ. The ends lost 4 bases at V and 1 base at J; junction bases unmatched: 2. The CDR3 reads CASSGDRAQETQYF. The CDR3 DNA is TGCGCCAGCAGCGGGGACAGGGCCCAAGAGACCCAGTACTTC.

This chain uses TRBV29-1 with TRBJ2-3; 13 bases align to TRBD2. The germline CDR1 and CDR2 sequences are SQVTM and ANQGSEA. There are 16 residues in the CDR3. V was pared by 5 bases and J by 7 bases, with 12 bases of the junction left unmatched. The CDR3 region has the DNA TGCAGCGTTACCCCCGAAGGACTAGCGGGGGTGAATACGCAGTATTTT. Translating it yields CSVTPEGLAGVNTQYF.

This clone was detected only once. The chain joins TRBV7-8 to TRBJ1-2; D is possibly TRBD1 (5 bases). CDR3 length: 14 residues. From germline, CDR1 is SGHVS and CDR2 FQNEAQ. With 1 base removed from V and 4 bases from J, the gap between germline ends came to 10 bases. The chain's CDR3 is CASSLGQTFYGYTF. The CDR3 nucleotides read TGTGCCAGCAGCTTAGGACAGACCTTCTATGGCTACACCTTC.

A remark on this clone: Other DNA sequences in the same sample also yield this CDR3. V usage is TRBV19 and J usage is TRBJ2-1; TRBD2 aligns across 8 bases. The CDR3 totals 15 residues. J gave up 1 base and V 2 bases, and 1 base lay outside the gene matches. CDR1 LNHDA and CDR2 SQIVND come from the germline V gene (reference sequence). Here the CDR3 DNA reads TGTGCCAGTAGTATAAGCGGGAGTTCCTACAATGAGCAGTTCTTC. Encoded protein: CASSISGSSYNEQFF.

CDR3 sequence reads: CASSLGQGSINYGYTF. Written as DNA, the CDR3 is TGCGCCAGCAGCTTGGGACAGGGGTCCATTAACTATGGCTACACCTTC. The rearrangement joins TRBV5-1 to TRBJ1-2, with 8 bases identical to TRBD1. J was trimmed by 1 base and V by 0 bases; bases with no gene match: 5. This CDR3 is 16 amino acids long. The V gene's germline CDR1 is SGHRS and CDR2 YFSETQ. Complete variable domain (other parts from reference TRBV5-1 and TRBJ1-2): KAGVTQTPRYLIKTRGQQVTLSCSPISGHRSVSWYQQTPGQGLQFLFEYFSETQRNKGNFPGRFSGRQFSNSRSEMNVSTLELGDSALYLCASSLGQGSINYGYTFGSGTRLTVV.

Comments on this clone: Different DNA sequences within this sample yield the same CDR3. The V gene is TRBV7-9, the J gene TRBJ1-1, with D possibly matching TRBD1 (5 bases). Germline V gene sequence: CDR1 SEHNR, CDR2 FQNEAQ (reference sequence). V was cut by 6 bases and J by 3 bases, with 17 bases left in between. The CDR3 sequence is 15 residues long. This chain's CDR3 is CASRSTGSGDTEAFF. Here the CDR3 DNA reads TGTGCCAGCAGATCAACGGGCTCGGGGGACACTGAAGCTTTCTTT.

This clone was observed a handful of times. The V call is TRBV11-2, the J call TRBJ2-7, with D tentatively TRBD2 (7 bases). Trimming removed 5 bases at V and 2 bases at J, with 16 bases between. CDR3 length: 15 residues. Germline V gene data show CDR1 as SGHAT and CDR2 as FQNNGV. The CDR3, as DNA: TGTGCCAGCAGCAGCGGACAGCGGGGACCCTACGAGCAGTACTTC. This gives the protein CASSSGQRGPYEQYF. The complete variable domain, with remaining parts taken from reference TRBV11-2 and TRBJ2-7, reads EAGVAQSPRYKIIEKRQSVAFWCNPISGHATLYWYQQILGQGPKLLIQFQNNGVVDDSQLPKDRFSAERLKGVDSTLKIQPAKLEDSAVYLCASSSGQRGPYEQYFGPGTRLTVT.

The V and J genes are TRBV7-9 and TRBJ2-1; possible D gene TRBD2, 5 bases. The CDR3 has 15 amino acids. Trimming took off 5 bases at V and 9 bases at J, with 20 bases between the two ends. Germline loops: CDR1 SEHNR, CDR2 FQNEAQ (reference sequence). CDR3: CASSKQASLAPEQFF. In nucleotides, the CDR3 is TGTGCCAGCAGCAAGCAAGCGAGTTTAGCGCCTGAGCAGTTCTTC.

The genes are TRBV4-3 and TRBJ1-2; possibly TRBD1 for D (5 bases). Trimming took 0 bases from V and 3 from J, leaving 17 bases between them. CDR1 and CDR2 from the germline V gene are LGHNA and YSLEER. The CDR3 is made up of 17 amino acids. For the CDR3, the DNA is TGCGCCAGCAGCCAAGAAAGGACATTCGAGGACCACTATGGCTACACCTTC. It encodes CASSQERTFEDHYGYTF.

The chain recombines TRBV9 with TRBJ1-1; TRBD1 might be the D (6 bases). The CDR3 is 15 residues long. Germline CDR1 and CDR2: SGDLS and YYNGEE. With 1 base removed from V and 2 bases from J, the gap between germline ends came to 12 bases. CDR3 sequence (DNA): TGTGCCAGCAGCGTAACCGGGACAACAAACACTGAAGCTTTCTTT. This codes for CASSVTGTTNTEAFF.

This rearrangement joins TRBV6-6 to TRBJ1-3; D might be TRBD1 (5 bases). This CDR3 has 13 residues. CDR1 and CDR2 from the germline V gene are MNHNY and SVGAGI (reference sequence). Trimming took 6 bases from V and 0 from J, leaving 6 bases between them. DNA of the CDR3: TGTGCCAGCAGCGGGGGCTCTGGAAACACCATATATTTT. Its protein product is CASSGGSGNTIYF.

The genes are TRBV7-2 and TRBJ2-1; D may be TRBD2 (5 bases). V was pared by 1 base and J by 6 bases, with 7 bases between. CDR1 and CDR2 (germline): SGHTA, FQGNSA. The CDR3 spans 13 residues. CDR3 in amino acids: CASSLDEGNEQFF. CDR3 nucleotide sequence: TGTGCCAGCAGCTTAGATGAGGGCAATGAGCAGTTCTTC.

The chain joins TRBV5-1 to TRBJ2-2; 7 nucleotides line up with TRBD2. Germline loops: CDR1 SGHRS, CDR2 YFSETQ. V was pared by 3 bases and J by 2 bases, with 10 bases of the junction left unmatched. The CDR3 consists of 17 residues. CDR3 amino acids: CASSWASGTINTGELFF. CDR3 sequence (DNA): TGCGCCAGCAGCTGGGCATCCGGGACTATTAACACCGGGGAGCTGTTTTTT.

The V call is TRBV28, the J call TRBJ2-7; 8 positions match TRBD1. Germline V lookup: CDR1 MDHEN, CDR2 SYDVKM. The ends lost 5 bases at V and 2 bases at J; junction bases unmatched: 5. This CDR3 has 14 residues. CDR3 coding DNA: TGTGCCAGCAGTGCTCTGACAGGGGCCTACGAGCAGTACTTC. Encoded protein: CASSALTGAYEQYF.

There are a few counts of this clone. The rearrangement joins TRBV5-4 to TRBJ2-5; no clear D gene. There are 12 residues in the CDR3. Germline CDR1 is SGHNT and CDR2 is YYREEE (reference sequence). Trimming shortened V by 0 bases and J by 5 bases, and 5 bases separated the two germline ends. The CDR3 DNA is TGTGCCAGCAGCTTGGTGGCCGAGACCCAGTACTTC. Translation: CASSLVAETQYF.